These 17 T cell receptor beta chains were sequenced from one sample in a study of regulatory T cells in long-lasting Graves disease. Investigators prepared the TCR beta libraries by applying iRepertoire HTBI primers and Arm-PCR of CDR3 regions. Using its own MiXCR run on the multiplex PCR reads, TCRdb lists one record per CDR3 protein. The sample yields about 360,000 distinct CDR3 sequences, 15% to 20% seen once. Time point specified: newly diagnosed GD, antithyroid drugs for less than 3 months. The TCR library was prepared using RNA isolated from PBMCs. The sample was also reused in another study, on T cells in Graves' hyperthyroidism and ophthalmopathy.

This sample comprised peripheral blood mononuclear cells (PBMCs), obtained at new diagnosis, from a patient treated with antithyroid drugs. The receptors were gathered from a woman in her late teens or twenties with Graves disease.

A few counts support this clonotype. The V and J genes are TRBV5-5 and TRBJ2-4, with no clear D. Trimming pared 4 bases from V and 10 bases from J, leaving 15 bases between. The CDR3 is made up of 13 amino acids. Germline CDR1 and CDR2: SGHKS and YYEKEE (reference sequence). CDR3 sequence (DNA): TGTGCCAGCAGCGTTTACAGCCGCCCGATTCAGTACTTC. This translates into CASSVYSRPIQYF. The full variable domain, in which reference TRBV5-5 and TRBJ2-4 provide the parts outside the CDR3, is DAGVTQSPTHLIKTRGQQVTLRCSPISGHKSVSWYQQVLGQGPQFIFQYYEKEERGRGNFPDRFSARQFPNYSSELNVNALLLGDSALYLCASSVYSRPIQYFGAGTRLSVL.

Remarks on this clonotype: A much larger clone sits a single nucleotide away, making a read error possible. The V gene is TRBV7-2, the J gene TRBJ2-4, with unresolved D. Germline CDR1 SGHTA, CDR2 FQGNSA. The CDR3 runs 13 residues. For the CDR3, the DNA is TGTGTCAGCAGCAGTCAGGTGAAAAACATTCAGTACTTC. This sequence encodes CVSSSQVKNIQYF.

The V call is TRBV7-2, the J call TRBJ2-7; maybe TRBD1 (6 bases). Germline lookup yields CDR1 SGHTA and CDR2 FQGNSA. Deletions cut 0 bases from V and 3 bases from J, with 9 bases between. The CDR3 loop spans 14 amino acids. CDR3 DNA: TGTGCCAGCAGCTTAGCCAGGGGCCTCTACGAGCAGTACTTC. Translating gives CASSLARGLYEQYF.

This clonotype was seen at least ten times. The chain is built from TRBV27 and TRBJ2-1, with 7 positions matching TRBD1. Germline values: CDR1 MNHEY, CDR2 SMNVEV (reference sequence). Unmatched junction bases numbered 6, after V lost 6 bases and J lost 7 bases. The CDR3 has 13 amino acids. Written as DNA, the CDR3 is TGTGCCAGCAGATTTACAGGGGCGAATGAGCAGTTCTTC. It is translated as CASRFTGANEQFF.

This clonotype was recorded at least ten times. V is TRBV28 and J is TRBJ2-7, with 10 bases fitting TRBD1. J gave up 6 bases and V 3 bases, and 8 bases lay outside the gene matches. The CDR3 runs 15 residues. Germline V lookup: CDR1 MDHEN, CDR2 SYDVKM. Written as DNA, the CDR3 is TGTGCCAGCAGTTTGCGTGGACAGGGGGGTCGCGAGCAGTACTTC. Translated: CASSLRGQGGREQYF.

This clonotype turned up a few times. V and J are TRBV11-3 and TRBJ2-2; 13 bases line up with TRBD2. Trimming removed 5 bases from V and 2 bases from J; junction bases left unmatched: 2. Germline V CDR1 and CDR2: SGHNT, YENEEA. CDR3 size: 16 residues. CDR3 loop: CASSTSGRANTGELFF. CDR3 nucleotides: TGTGCCAGCAGCACTAGCGGGAGGGCCAACACCGGGGAGCTGTTTTTT.

This clonotype was counted at least ten times. A junction end diverges from the germline sequence, so it may reflect a read error. V is TRBV4-1 and J is TRBJ1-4; 8 nucleotides agree with TRBD1. The CDR3 contains 15 residues. The germline CDR1 and CDR2 sequences are MGHRA and YSYEKL. The CDR3 reads CASSQAGTGGEKLFF. CDR3 in DNA: TGTGCCAGCAGCCAGGCCGGGACAGGAGGTGAAAAACTGTTTTTT.

This clonotype was seen repeatedly, ten times or more. The chain employs TRBV7-3 and TRBJ2-1, with D possibly TRBD2 on 5 matching bases. Per germline, CDR1 SGHTA and CDR2 FQGTGA. The germline V and J ends were trimmed by 5 bases and 0 bases, with 11 bases remaining between them. The CDR3 sequence is 15 residues long. The CDR3 DNA reads as TGTGCCAGCAGCCCCATAGGGAGCTCCTACAATGAGCAGTTCTTC. Encoded protein: CASSPIGSSYNEQFF.

The J gene is TRBJ2-3, the V gene TRBV5-1, with TRBD1 as a possible D gene (6 bases). From germline, CDR1 is SGHRS and CDR2 YFSETQ. Trimming removed 6 bases at V and 1 base at J, with 18 bases between. The CDR3 length is 16 residues. CDR3 nucleotide sequence: TGCGCCAGCACCAAGCCTGGACAGTTCCGCACAGATACGCAGTATTTT. As protein: CASTKPGQFRTDTQYF. Supplemented by reference TRBV5-1 and TRBJ2-3, the full variable domain reads KAGVTQTPRYLIKTRGQQVTLSCSPISGHRSVSWYQQTPGQGLQFLFEYFSETQRNKGNFPGRFSGRQFSNSRSEMNVSTLELGDSALYLCASTKPGQFRTDTQYFGPGTRLTVL.

There are many counts of this clonotype. V gene TRBV7-9 combines with J gene TRBJ2-3; a weak D match, TRBD2 (6 bases). Germline V gives CDR1 SEHNR, CDR2 FQNEAQ (reference sequence). The CDR3 is 16 residues long. V was trimmed by 5 bases and J by 0 bases, leaving 15 bases between them. The CDR3 DNA follows: TGTGCCAGCAGCCCGAGCGGGCATTCTAGCACAGATACGCAGTATTTT. Translated, it gives CASSPSGHSSTDTQYF.

This clonotype has at least ten counts. The gene calls are TRBV3-1 and TRBJ2-5, with 10 nucleotides matching TRBD1. The CDR3 has 14 amino acids. The V and J ends lost 2 bases and 5 bases, in that order; junction bases with no gene match: 2. Germline V gene data show CDR1 as LGHDT and CDR2 as YNNKEL (reference sequence). In DNA form, the CDR3 reads TGTGCCAGCAGCCAAAGGACAGGGGGGGAGACCCAGTACTTC. It yields the protein CASSQRTGGETQYF.

This clonotype was counted only a few times. The chain combines TRBV15 with TRBJ2-5; D gene unclear. This CDR3 is built from 17 residues. The ends were cut back, 5 bases at V and 5 bases at J, with 24 bases in the middle. Germline CDR1 reads LNHNV; CDR2 reads YYDKDF (reference sequence). Written as DNA, the CDR3 is TGTGCCACCAGCTCTGGCCTTGGCGGACCACCGGCGGAGACCCAGTACTTC. It codes for CATSSGLGGPPAETQYF.

In the case of this clonotype: A far larger clone differs by one base, so this is likely a read error. This rearrangement joins TRBV28 to TRBJ2-1; possibly TRBD2 for D (6 bases). The tail of the sequence fits TRBJ2-5 better, so the J call may be wrong. The CDR3 is 14 amino acids. Germline V gene lookup returns CDR1 MDHEN and CDR2 SYDVKM. The CDR3 sequence is CASSLAASVETQYF. CDR3 sequence (DNA): TGTGCCAGCAGTTTAGCGGCTAGCGTAGAGACCCAGTACTTC.

This clonotype showed up many times. The rearrangement links TRBV28 to TRBJ2-3; 7 nucleotides match TRBD1. V lost 5 bases to trimming and J lost 1 base; unmatched junction nucleotides: 6. Per the germline V gene, CDR1 is MDHEN and CDR2 is SYDVKM. CDR3 size: 15 residues. This CDR3 reads CASSRTGTGTDTQYF. CDR3 bases: TGTGCCAGCAGTAGAACCGGGACAGGCACAGATACGCAGTATTTT. Drawing the rest from reference TRBV28 and TRBJ2-3, the complete variable domain is DVKVTQSSRYLVKRTGEKVFLECVQDMDHENMFWYRQDPGLGLRLIYFSYDVKMKEKGDIPEGYSVSREKKERFSLILESASTNQTSMYLCASSRTGTGTDTQYFGPGTRLTVL.

The CDR3 protein is CASSPPSAGNQPQHF. The CDR3 region has the DNA TGTGCCAGCTCACCACCGTCGGCAGGGAATCAGCCCCAGCATTTT. The gene calls are TRBV18 and TRBJ1-5; perhaps TRBD1 as D (5 bases). The CDR3 is 15 residues long. Trimming left V 0 bases short and J 4 bases short, with 10 bases between. Per germline, CDR1 KGHSH and CDR2 LQKENI.

This clonotype has a count of ten or more. The chain links TRBV2 to TRBJ2-3, with 10 bases aligning to TRBD1. Germline-derived CDR1 and CDR2 are SNHLY and FYNNEI. The junction had 7 bases not matched to a gene; V was cut back by 7 bases and J by 6 bases. This CDR3 has 14 residues. The CDR3 nucleotides read TGTGCCAGCACCCGGGACAGGGGAAGGGATACGCAGTATTTT. It codes for CASTRDRGRDTQYF.

This chain connects TRBV19 to TRBJ2-2, with no clear D. CDR1 and CDR2 (germline): LNHDA, SQIVND (reference sequence). The ends were cut back, 6 bases at V and 1 base at J, with 9 bases in the middle. The length of the CDR3 is 14 residues. The chain's CDR3 is CASSQRGNTGELFF. CDR3 bases: TGTGCCAGTAGCCAACGTGGGAACACCGGGGAGCTGTTTTTT.